Listed here is a single T cell receptor beta chain. The CDR3 sequence is 17 residues long. Germline V gives CDR1 MGHRA, CDR2 YSYEKL. The data were obtained in a study of T cells expressing NK-cell markers. On the study more broadly: Seven donors tested HCMV-seropositive and one tested seronegative among the eight sequenced.

Reprocessing the 5' RACE reads, TCRdb reports a single entry for every CDR3 protein and omits DNA. In total, the table holds about 430,000 distinct CDR3 sequences. The material sequenced was blood T cells: a sorted CD56 or NKG2C T cell subset, CD4+ or CD8+ T cells, or bulk PBMC T cells (not recorded which). This chain connects TRBV4-1 to TRBJ2-1; TCRdb picks TRBD2, but there is no DNA to check that call. This clonotype was obtained from a woman aged 45-65 years in good health. CDR3 sequence reads: CASSQPTSGRARNEQFF.